This TCR beta chain emerged from a study of CD8+ T cells in alopecia areata. CDR1 is LGHNA and CDR2 is YNFKEQ in the germline V gene. Losses at the gene ends were 2 bases for V and 3 bases for J; bases not matched to a gene: 6. The CDR3 is 17 amino acids. As to this clone: Its matching antigen is unknown.

The study, taken as a whole, reports: More clonal than normal scalp was lesional scalp, particularly alopecia totalis/universalis.

Punch biopsies of lesional scalp, plus peripheral blood, were taken from alopecia areata patients. As the sequencing template, cDNA was produced by extracting RNA and reverse transcribing it. Measured with immunoSEQ multiplex PCR; TCRdb has only the in-frame clones, and not every one. The sample yields some 120,000 clones, around 48% seen once. This TCR was sampled from a human donor with alopecia areata. Sequenced: NKG2D-low CD8+ T cells sorted from blood. The chain joins TRBV4-2 to TRBJ2-2, with 10 bases identical to TRBD1. The CDR3 loop reads CASSQFTGTGDTGELFF. DNA for the CDR3: TGTGCCAGCAGCCAATTCACCGGGACAGGGGACACCGGGGAGCTGTTTTTT.